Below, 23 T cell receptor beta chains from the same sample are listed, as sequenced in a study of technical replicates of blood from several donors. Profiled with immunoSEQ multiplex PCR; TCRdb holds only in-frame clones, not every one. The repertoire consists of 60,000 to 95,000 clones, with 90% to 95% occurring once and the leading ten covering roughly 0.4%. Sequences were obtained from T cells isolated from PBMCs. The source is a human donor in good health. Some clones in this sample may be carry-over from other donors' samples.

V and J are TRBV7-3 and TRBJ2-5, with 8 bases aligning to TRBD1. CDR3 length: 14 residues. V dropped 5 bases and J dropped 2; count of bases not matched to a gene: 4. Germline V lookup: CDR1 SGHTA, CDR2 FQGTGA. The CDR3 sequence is CASSQTGDQETQYF. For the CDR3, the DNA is TGTGCCAGCAGCCAGACAGGGGATCAAGAGACCCAGTACTTC.

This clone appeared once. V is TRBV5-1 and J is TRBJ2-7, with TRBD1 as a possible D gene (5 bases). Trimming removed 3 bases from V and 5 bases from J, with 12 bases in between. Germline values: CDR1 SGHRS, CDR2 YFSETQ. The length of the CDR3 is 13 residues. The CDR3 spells CASSSQVANEQYF. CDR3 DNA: TGCGCCAGCAGCTCACAGGTTGCCAACGAGCAGTACTTC.

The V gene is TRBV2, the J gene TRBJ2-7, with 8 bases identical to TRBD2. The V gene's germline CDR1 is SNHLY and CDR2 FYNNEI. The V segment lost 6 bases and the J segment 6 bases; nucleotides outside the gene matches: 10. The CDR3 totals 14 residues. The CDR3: CASRGTSGSGEQYF. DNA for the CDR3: TGTGCCAGCAGGGGAACTAGCGGATCGGGCGAGCAGTACTTC. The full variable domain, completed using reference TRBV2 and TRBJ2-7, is EPEVTQTPSHQVTQMGQEVILRCVPISNHLYFYWYRQILGQKVEFLVSFYNNEISEKSEIFDDQFSVERPDGSNFTLKIRSTKLEDSAMYFCASRGTSGSGEQYFGPGTRLTVT.

CDR3 in amino acids: CASSLGGGSGKAYNEQFF. The CDR3 region has the DNA TGTGCCAGCAGTTTAGGGGGGGGTAGCGGGAAGGCCTACAATGAGCAGTTCTTC. The rearrangement joins TRBV27 to TRBJ2-1; TRBD2 matches at 8 bases. Trimming took 2 bases from V and 2 from J; bases not matched to a gene: 11. Germline V lookup: CDR1 MNHEY, CDR2 SMNVEV (reference sequence). CDR3 length: 18 residues.

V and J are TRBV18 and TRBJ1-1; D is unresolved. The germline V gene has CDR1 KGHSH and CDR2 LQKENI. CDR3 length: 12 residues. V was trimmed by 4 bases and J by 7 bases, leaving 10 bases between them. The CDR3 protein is CASSLREYEAFF. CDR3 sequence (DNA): TGTGCCAGCTCACTCCGGGAGTATGAAGCTTTCTTT.

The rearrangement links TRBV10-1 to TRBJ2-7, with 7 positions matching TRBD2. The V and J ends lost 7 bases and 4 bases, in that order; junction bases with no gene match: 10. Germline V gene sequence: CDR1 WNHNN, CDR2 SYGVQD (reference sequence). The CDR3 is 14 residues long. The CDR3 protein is CASTCLAGGYEQYF. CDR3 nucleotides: TGCGCCAGCACCTGTCTAGCCGGGGGGTACGAGCAGTACTTC.

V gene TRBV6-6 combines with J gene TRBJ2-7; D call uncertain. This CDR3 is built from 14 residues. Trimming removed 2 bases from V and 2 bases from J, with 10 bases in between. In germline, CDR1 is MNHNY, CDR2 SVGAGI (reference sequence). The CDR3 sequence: CASSYGGTTYEQYF. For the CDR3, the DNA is TGTGCCAGCAGTTACGGCGGAACCACCTACGAGCAGTACTTC.

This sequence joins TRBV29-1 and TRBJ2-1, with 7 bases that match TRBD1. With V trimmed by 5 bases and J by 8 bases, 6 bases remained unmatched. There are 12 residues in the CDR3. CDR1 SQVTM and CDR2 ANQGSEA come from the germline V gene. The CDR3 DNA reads TGCAGCGTTAACCCTGACAGGGATGAGCAGTTCTTC. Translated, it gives CSVNPDRDEQFF.

This chain's CDR3 is CASSLSGRGVTEAFF. In DNA form, the CDR3 reads TGTGCCAGCAGTTTATCGGGCAGGGGAGTCACTGAAGCTTTCTTT. The V gene is TRBV27, the J gene TRBJ1-1; D is perhaps TRBD1 (6 bases). V was trimmed by 0 bases and J by 4 bases, leaving 12 bases between them. This CDR3 contains 15 residues. CDR1 MNHEY and CDR2 SMNVEV come from the germline V gene (reference sequence).

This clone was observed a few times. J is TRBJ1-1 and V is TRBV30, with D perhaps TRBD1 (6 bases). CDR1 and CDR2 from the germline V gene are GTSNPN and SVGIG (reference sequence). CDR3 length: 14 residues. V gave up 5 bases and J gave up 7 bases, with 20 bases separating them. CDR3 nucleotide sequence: TGTGCCTGGGGAGAGCTCAGGGGTCCGGGTGAAGCTTTCTTT. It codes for CAWGELRGPGEAFF.

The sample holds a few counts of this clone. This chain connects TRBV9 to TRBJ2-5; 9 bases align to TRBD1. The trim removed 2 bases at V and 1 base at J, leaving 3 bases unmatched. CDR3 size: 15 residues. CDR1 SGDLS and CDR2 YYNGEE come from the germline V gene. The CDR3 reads CASSVGTGTQETQYF. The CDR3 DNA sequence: TGTGCCAGCAGCGTGGGGACAGGGACCCAAGAGACCCAGTACTTC.

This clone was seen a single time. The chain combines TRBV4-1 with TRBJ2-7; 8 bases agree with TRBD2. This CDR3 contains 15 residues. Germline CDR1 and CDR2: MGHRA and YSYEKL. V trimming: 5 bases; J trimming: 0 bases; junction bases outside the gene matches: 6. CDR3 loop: CASSLGLALSYEQYF. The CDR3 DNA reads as TGCGCCAGCAGCTTAGGACTAGCCCTCTCCTACGAGCAGTACTTC.

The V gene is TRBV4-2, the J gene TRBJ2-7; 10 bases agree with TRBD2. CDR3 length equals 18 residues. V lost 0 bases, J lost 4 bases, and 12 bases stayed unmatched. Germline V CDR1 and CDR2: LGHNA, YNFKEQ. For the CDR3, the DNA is TGTGCCAGCAGCCAAGAACGAGAACTAGCGGGACCAAAATACGAGCAGTACTTC. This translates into CASSQERELAGPKYEQYF.

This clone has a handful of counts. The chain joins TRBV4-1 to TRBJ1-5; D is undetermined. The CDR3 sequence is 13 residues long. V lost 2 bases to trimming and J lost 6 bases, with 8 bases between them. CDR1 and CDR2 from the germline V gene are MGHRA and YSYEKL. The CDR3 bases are TGCGCCAGCAGCCAATCCCCCTCTCAGCCCCAGCATTTT. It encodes CASSQSPSQPQHF.

The CDR3 DNA is TGCAGCGTCACAGCGGTGGGAGAGACCCAGTACTTC. It yields the protein CSVTAVGETQYF. V is TRBV29-1 and J is TRBJ2-5, with a tentative D call TRBD2 (5 bases). The germline CDR1 and CDR2 sequences are SQVTM and ANQGSEA. The CDR3 contains 12 residues. V was cut by 6 bases and J by 4 bases, with 12 bases left in between. Filled out from reference TRBV29-1 and TRBJ2-5, the complete variable domain reads SAVISQKPSRDICQRGTSLTIQCQVDSQVTMMFWYRQQPGQSLTLIATANQGSEATYESGFVIDKFPISRPNLTFSTLTVSNMSPEDSSIYLCSVTAVGETQYFGPGTRLLVL.

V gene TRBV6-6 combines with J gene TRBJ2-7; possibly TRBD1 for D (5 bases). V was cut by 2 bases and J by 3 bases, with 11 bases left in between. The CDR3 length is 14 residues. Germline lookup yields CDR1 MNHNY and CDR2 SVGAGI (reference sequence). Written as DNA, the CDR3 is TGTGCCAGCAGTTACCAGGGTAGTCGCTACGAGCAGTACTTC. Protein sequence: CASSYQGSRYEQYF.

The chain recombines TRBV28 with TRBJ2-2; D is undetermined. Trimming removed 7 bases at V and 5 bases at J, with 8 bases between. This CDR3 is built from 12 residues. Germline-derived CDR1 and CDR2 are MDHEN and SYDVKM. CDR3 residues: CASTRNTGELFF. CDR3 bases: TGTGCCAGCACCAGGAATACCGGGGAGCTGTTTTTT.

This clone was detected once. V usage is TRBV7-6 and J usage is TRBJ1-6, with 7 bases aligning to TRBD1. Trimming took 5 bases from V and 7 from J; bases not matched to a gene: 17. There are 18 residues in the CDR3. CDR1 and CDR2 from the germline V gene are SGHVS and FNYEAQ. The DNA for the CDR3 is TGTGCCAGCAGCCTTTATGGGCCTCCGACAGGGAAGAATTCACCCCTCCACTTT. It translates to CASSLYGPPTGKNSPLHF.

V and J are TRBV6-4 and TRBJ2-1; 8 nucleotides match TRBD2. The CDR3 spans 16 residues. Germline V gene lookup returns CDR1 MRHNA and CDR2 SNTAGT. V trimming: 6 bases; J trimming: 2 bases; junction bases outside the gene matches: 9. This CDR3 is CASSPLAGGTYNEQFF. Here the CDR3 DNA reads TGTGCCAGCAGCCCTCTTGCGGGGGGTACCTACAATGAGCAGTTCTTC.

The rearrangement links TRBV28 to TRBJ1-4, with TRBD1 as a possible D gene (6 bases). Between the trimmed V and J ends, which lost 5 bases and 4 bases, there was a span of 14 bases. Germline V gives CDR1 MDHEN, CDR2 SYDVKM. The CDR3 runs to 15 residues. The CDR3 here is CASSLRGGFNEKLFF. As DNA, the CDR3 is TGTGCCAGCAGTCTCAGAGGGGGTTTTAATGAAAAACTGTTTTTT. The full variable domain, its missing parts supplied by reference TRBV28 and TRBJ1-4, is DVKVTQSSRYLVKRTGEKVFLECVQDMDHENMFWYRQDPGLGLRLIYFSYDVKMKEKGDIPEGYSVSREKKERFSLILESASTNQTSMYLCASSLRGGFNEKLFFGSGTQLSVL.

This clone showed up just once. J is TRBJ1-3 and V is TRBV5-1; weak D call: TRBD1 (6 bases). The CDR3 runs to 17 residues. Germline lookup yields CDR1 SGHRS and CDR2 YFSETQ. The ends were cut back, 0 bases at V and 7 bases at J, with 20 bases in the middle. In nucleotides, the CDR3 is TGCGCCAGCAGCTTGGGGGACGGATCCCAGAGGGGGAACACCATATATTTT. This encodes CASSLGDGSQRGNTIYF.

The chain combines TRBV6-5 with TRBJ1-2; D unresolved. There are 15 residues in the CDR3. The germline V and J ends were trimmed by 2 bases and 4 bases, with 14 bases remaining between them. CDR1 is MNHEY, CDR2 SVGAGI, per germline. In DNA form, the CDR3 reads TGTGCCAGCAGTTACGGAGGCAGAGGCGGCTATGGCTACACCTTC. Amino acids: CASSYGGRGGYGYTF.

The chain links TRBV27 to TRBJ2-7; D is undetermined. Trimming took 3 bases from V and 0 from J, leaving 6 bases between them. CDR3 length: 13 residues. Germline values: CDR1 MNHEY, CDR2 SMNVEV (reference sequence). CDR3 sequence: CASSFHISYEQYF. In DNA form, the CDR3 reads TGTGCCAGCAGTTTTCACATCTCCTACGAGCAGTACTTC.